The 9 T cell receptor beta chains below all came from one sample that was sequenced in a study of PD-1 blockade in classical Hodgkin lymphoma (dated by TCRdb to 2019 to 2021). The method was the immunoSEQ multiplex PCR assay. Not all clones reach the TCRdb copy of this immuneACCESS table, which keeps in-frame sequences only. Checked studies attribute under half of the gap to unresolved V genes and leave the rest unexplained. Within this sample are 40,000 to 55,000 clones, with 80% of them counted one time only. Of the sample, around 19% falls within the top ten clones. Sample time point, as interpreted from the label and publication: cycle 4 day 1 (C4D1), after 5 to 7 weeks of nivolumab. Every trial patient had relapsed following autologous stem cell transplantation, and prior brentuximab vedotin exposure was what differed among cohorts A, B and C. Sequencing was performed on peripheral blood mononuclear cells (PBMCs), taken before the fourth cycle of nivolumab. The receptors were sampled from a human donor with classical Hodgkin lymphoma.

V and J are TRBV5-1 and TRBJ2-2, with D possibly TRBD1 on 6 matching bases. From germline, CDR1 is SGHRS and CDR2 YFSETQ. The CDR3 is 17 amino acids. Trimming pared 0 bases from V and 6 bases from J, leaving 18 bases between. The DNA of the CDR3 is TGCGCCAGCAGCTTGGCCGTTGGGGGCCCCCGGGCCGGGGAGCTGTTTTTT. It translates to CASSLAVGGPRAGELFF.

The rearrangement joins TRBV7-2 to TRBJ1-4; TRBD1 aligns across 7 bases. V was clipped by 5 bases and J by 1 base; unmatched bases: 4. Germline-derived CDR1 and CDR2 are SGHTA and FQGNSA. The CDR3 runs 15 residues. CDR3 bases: TGTGCCAGCAGCATCAGGACAGGAACTAATGAAAAACTGTTTTTT. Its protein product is CASSIRTGTNEKLFF.

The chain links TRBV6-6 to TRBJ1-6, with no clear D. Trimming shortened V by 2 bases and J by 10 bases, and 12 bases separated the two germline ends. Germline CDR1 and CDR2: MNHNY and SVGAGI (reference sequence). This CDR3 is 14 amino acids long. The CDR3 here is CASSYRVAGSPLHF. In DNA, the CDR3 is TGTGCCAGCAGTTACAGGGTAGCGGGGTCACCCCTCCACTTT.

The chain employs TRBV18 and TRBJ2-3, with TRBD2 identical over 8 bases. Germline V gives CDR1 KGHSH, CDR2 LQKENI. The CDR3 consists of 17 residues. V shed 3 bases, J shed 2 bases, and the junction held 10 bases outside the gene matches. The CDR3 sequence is CASSPVVREGPTDTQYF. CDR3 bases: TGTGCCAGCTCACCTGTTGTACGGGAGGGCCCCACAGATACGCAGTATTTT.

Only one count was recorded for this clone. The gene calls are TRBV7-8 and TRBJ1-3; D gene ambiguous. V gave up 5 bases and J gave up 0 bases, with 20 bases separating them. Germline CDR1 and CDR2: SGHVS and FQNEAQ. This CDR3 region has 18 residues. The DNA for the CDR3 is TGTGCCAGCAGCCTGCCAACGGAGGAAGTATACTCTGGAAACACCATATATTTT. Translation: CASSLPTEEVYSGNTIYF.

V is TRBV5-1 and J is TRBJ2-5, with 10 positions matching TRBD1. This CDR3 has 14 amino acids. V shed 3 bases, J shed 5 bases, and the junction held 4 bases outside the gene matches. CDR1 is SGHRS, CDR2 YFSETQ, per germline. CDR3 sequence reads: CASSSTGGYETQYF. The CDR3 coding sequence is TGCGCCAGCAGCTCGACAGGGGGCTATGAGACCCAGTACTTC.

The CDR3 loop reads CASSGQGSGANVLTF. As DNA, the CDR3 is TGTGCCAGCAGCGGTCAGGGTAGCGGGGCCAACGTCCTGACTTTC. J is TRBJ2-6 and V is TRBV9; D may be TRBD1 (5 bases). V dropped 3 bases and J dropped 4 bases, with 11 bases sitting between them. Germline V gene sequence: CDR1 SGDLS, CDR2 YYNGEE. CDR3 length: 15 amino acids. The whole variable domain, remainder taken from reference TRBV9 and TRBJ2-6, is DSGVTQTPKHLITATGQRVTLRCSPRSGDLSVYWYQQSLDQGLQFLIQYYNGEERAKGNILERFSAQQFPDLHSELNLSSLELGDSALYFCASSGQGSGANVLTFGAGSRLTVL.

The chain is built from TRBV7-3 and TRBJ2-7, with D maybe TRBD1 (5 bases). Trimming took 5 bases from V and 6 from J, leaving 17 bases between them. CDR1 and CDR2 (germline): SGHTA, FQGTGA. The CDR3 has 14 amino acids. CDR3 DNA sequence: TGTGCCAGCAGCCCTACCCGGGCAGGGTCCGAGCAGTACTTC. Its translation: CASSPTRAGSEQYF.

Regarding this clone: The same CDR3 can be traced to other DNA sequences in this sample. DNA of the CDR3: TGCGCCAGCAGCCTAGAGGGAAGCAATCAGCCCCAGCATTTT. Its protein is CASSLEGSNQPQHF. V gene TRBV5-1 combines with J gene TRBJ1-5; D not resolved. With 4 bases removed from V and 1 base from J, the gap between germline ends came to 9 bases. Germline loops: CDR1 SGHRS, CDR2 YFSETQ. This CDR3 spans 14 amino acids.